This T cell receptor (beta chain) was retrieved from a study of T cells after posttransplantation cyclophosphamide. Profiling relied on immunoSEQ multiplex PCR, and the TCRdb table lists in-frame clones only, not all of them. The profile shows about 10,000 clones, nearly 99% of them singletons. Germline CDR1 MNHEY, CDR2 SMNVEV (reference sequence). CDR3 length equals 15 residues. J was trimmed by 1 base and V by 6 bases; bases with no gene match: 7. Sequencing was performed on naive CD8+ T cells sorted from PBMCs. V usage is TRBV27 and J usage is TRBJ2-7, with TRBD1 matching 9 bases. This TCR came from a man aged 45-65 years in good health, CMV-negative, and a related stem cell transplant donor. CDR3 in DNA: TGTGCCAGCAGCACCAGGACAGGGGTTTCCTACGAGCAGTACTTC. This gives the protein CASSTRTGVSYEQYF.